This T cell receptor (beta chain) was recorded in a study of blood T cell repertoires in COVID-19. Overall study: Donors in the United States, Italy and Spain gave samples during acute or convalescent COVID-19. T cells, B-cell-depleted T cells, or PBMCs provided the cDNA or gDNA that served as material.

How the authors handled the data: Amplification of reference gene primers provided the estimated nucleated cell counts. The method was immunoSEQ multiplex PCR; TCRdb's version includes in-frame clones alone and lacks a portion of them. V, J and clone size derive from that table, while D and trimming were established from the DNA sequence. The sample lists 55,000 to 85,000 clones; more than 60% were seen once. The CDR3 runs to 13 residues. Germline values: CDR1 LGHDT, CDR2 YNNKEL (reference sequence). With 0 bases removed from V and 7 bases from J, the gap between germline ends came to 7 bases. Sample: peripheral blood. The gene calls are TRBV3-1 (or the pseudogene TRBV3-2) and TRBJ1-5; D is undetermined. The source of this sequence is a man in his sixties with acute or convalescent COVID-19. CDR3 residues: CASSQEDWQPQHF. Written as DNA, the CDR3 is TGTGCCAGCAGCCAAGAGGACTGGCAGCCCCAGCATTTT.